The present entry profiles one T cell receptor beta chain with its context. Its antigen is still unknown. No base qualities exist here, and no much larger clone lies one base off it. This specimen comes from a study of PD-1 blockade in classical Hodgkin lymphoma (dated by TCRdb to 2020 to 2022). Regarding the complete study: Nivolumab dosing was 3 mg/kg intravenously every 2 weeks, continuing until either disease progression or unacceptable toxicity. To define a peripheral blood immune signature of response to PD-1 blockade in classical Hodgkin lymphoma, the study combined TCR beta sequencing with CyTOF. Study-wide conclusions, independent of this receptor: CD4+ but not CD8+ TCR diversity rose significantly by C4D1 (p=0.0027 vs p=0.16), most apparent in complete responders (p=0.02). Baseline diversity similar to that of newly diagnosed patients was observed in trial patients achieving complete response, whereas significantly lower diversity was observed in partial responders and progressors. Newly diagnosed patients were reported to have lower baseline TCR diversity than healthy donors, and relapsed/refractory patients were reported to have lower baseline TCR diversity still. Patients starting nivolumab less than 1 year after ASCT had lower diversity and were excluded from later analyses to avoid confounding by immune reconstitution. The study was limited to a single clinical trial cohort, and causes of repertoire differences, possibly disease activity or prior therapy, remained undefined.

The Qiagen DNeasy kit was used to extract genomic DNA both from unsorted PBMCs and from the negatively selected CD4+ and CD8+ fractions. TCR beta CDR3 regions were amplified by immunoSEQ multiplex PCR using primers annealing to V and J segments. A synthetic immune receptor repertoire was used to minimize amplification bias, and any remaining bias was removed computationally after sequencing. The authors processed their data as follows. Custom Python scripts were used to quantify repertoire diversity as the Shannon entropy index. The unsorted, CD4+ and CD8+ repertoires were each analyzed separately, with the exception of combined analyses, where CD4+ and CD8+ sequences were merged in silico. Clonal expansion was defined as at least a 2-fold frequency increase after treatment relative to C1D1, with a pseudocount of 0.5 for undetected baseline clones. Singleton clones were defined as clones with 0 or 1 copy at C1D1, and non-singleton clones were defined as clones with 2 or more copies. Clones expanded in unsorted samples were annotated as CD4+, CD8+ or unknown by matching protein sequences in sorted samples from the same patient. Diversity changes from C1D1 to C4D1 were tested in paired samples using Wilcoxon tests. Not all clones reach the TCRdb copy of this immuneACCESS table, which keeps in-frame sequences only. Checked studies attribute under half of the gap to unresolved V genes and leave the rest unexplained. That table furnishes V, J and clone size, whereas the DNA furnished D and trimming. For this sample there are about 21,000 clones; over 70% appear just once. The top ten constitute 7.2% of the sample.

The sample's time point label is to be understood as: cycle 4 day 1 (C4D1), after 5 to 7 weeks of nivolumab. Relapse after autologous stem cell transplantation had occurred in all trial patients, and cohorts A, B and C were distinguished by prior brentuximab vedotin exposure. The trial cohort comprised some 60 patients with relapsed/refractory classical Hodgkin lymphoma whose best overall responses were complete response, partial response or progressive disease. Single-agent nivolumab was administered to trial patients in the multi-cohort phase II CheckMate 205 trial. An independent review committee assessed best overall response by applying the 2007 International Working Group response criteria. PBMCs from the trial were collected at three points: immediately before nivolumab initiation (C1D1), and during therapy at cycle 2 day 1 and cycle 4 day 1. Peripheral blood was collected in 8 mL Vacutainer Cell Preparation Tubes, from which PBMCs were isolated by centrifugation and then cryopreserved.

The material was peripheral blood mononuclear cells (PBMCs), obtained before the fourth cycle of nivolumab. The sequence was obtained from a human donor with classical Hodgkin lymphoma.

The CDR3 region has the sequence CASRRTEYNEQFF. The base sequence is TGTGCCAGCAGGCGGACAGAATACAATGAGCAGTTCTTC. Rearrangement joined TRBV28 to TRBJ2-1; the D gene is perhaps TRBD1, from 6 matching bases. CDR1 and CDR2, looked up from the germline V gene, are MDHEN and SYDVKM. The V and J ends are trimmed by 6 bases and 4 bases, leaving 10 bases between them. The CDR3 starts with the cysteine, ends with the phenylalanine, and has 13 residues. CDR3 DNA is the only sequence kept; it has 39 bases, read in frame from the first base.